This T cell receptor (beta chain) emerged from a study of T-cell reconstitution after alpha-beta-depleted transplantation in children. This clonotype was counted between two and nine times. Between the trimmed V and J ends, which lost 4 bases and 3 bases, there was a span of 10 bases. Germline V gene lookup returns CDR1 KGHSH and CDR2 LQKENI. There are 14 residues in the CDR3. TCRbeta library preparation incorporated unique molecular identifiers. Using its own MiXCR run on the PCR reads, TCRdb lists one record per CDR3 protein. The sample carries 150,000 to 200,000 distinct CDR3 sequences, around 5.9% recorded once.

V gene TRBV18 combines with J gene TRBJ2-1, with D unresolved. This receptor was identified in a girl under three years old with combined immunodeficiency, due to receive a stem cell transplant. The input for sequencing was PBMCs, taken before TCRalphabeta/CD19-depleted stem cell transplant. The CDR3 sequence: CASSRGILYNEQFF. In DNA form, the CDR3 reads TGTGCCAGCTCACGCGGCATCCTCTACAATGAGCAGTTCTTC.